This entry lists 11 T cell receptor beta chains sequenced from one sample in a study of CD8+CD57+ T cells in acquired aplastic anemia. Using genomic DNA as the template, TCR beta VDJ and CDR3 profiling was carried out. Using its own MiXCR run on the reads, TCRdb lists one record per CDR3 protein. This sample yields roughly 220,000 distinct CDR3 sequences, of which about 60% are seen a single time; roughly 64% belongs to the top ten. Only patients with CD8+CD57+ cell expansion on flow cytometry were chosen for sequencing. Sequencing used sorted CD4+, CD8+, or CD8+CD57+ T cells (not recorded which) from PBMCs. These receptors originate from a human donor with aplastic anemia.

The chain employs TRBV20-1 and TRBJ2-7; D is possibly TRBD1 (6 bases). The V end lost 7 bases, the J end lost 4 bases, and 11 bases lay between the germline ends. CDR1 and CDR2 from the germline V gene are DFQATT and SNEGSKA (reference sequence). This CDR3 is 11 amino acids long. The CDR3 here is CSGQGYYEQYF. In DNA form, the CDR3 reads TGCAGTGGCCAGGGGTATTACGAGCAGTACTTC.

The V call is TRBV24-1, the J call TRBJ2-7; D call uncertain. CDR1 is KGHDR and CDR2 is SFDVKD in the germline V gene. This CDR3 has 10 residues. Trimming took off 7 bases at V and 5 bases at J, with 5 bases between the two ends. The CDR3 DNA reads TGTGCCACCAGGCAGGACGAGCAGTACTTC. Amino acid sequence: CATRQDEQYF.

This chain joins TRBV5-6 and TRBJ2-7; the D is unclear. The CDR3 runs to 12 residues. Trimming left V 4 bases short and J 6 bases short, with 11 bases between. Germline loops: CDR1 SGHDT, CDR2 YYEEEE. This CDR3 is CASSLASAEQYF. The CDR3 nucleotides are TGTGCCAGCAGCCTGGCCTCAGCCGAGCAGTACTTC.

This clonotype was seen a handful of times. The chain employs TRBV10-3 and TRBJ1-2; a weak D match, TRBD1 (5 bases). The CDR3 consists of 13 residues. V lost 3 bases to trimming and J lost 4 bases, with 9 bases between them. Germline CDR1 ENHRY, CDR2 SYGVKD. The CDR3: CAISDLGTYGYTF. CDR3 DNA: TGTGCCATCAGTGATTTGGGGACCTATGGCTACACCTTC.

This chain joins TRBV9 and TRBJ2-3, with 15 nucleotides matching TRBD2. Germline CDR1 and CDR2: SGDLS and YYNGEE. The junction had 2 bases not matched to a gene; V was cut back by 0 bases and J by 9 bases. The CDR3 consists of 15 residues. In DNA form, the CDR3 reads TGTGCCAGCAGCGTAGCTGGGACTAGCGGGGGGACGCAGTATTTT. Translation: CASSVAGTSGGTQYF.

The chain joins TRBV15 to TRBJ2-4; 11 nucleotides line up with TRBD1. This CDR3 comprises 16 residues. CDR1 and CDR2 from the germline V gene are LNHNV and YYDKDF (reference sequence). Trimming cost V 2 bases and J 8 bases; bases outside gene matches: 8. The CDR3 sequence: CATSRPFPGQGDIQYF. The CDR3 nucleotides are TGTGCCACCAGCAGACCATTTCCGGGACAGGGGGACATTCAGTACTTC.

The rearrangement links TRBV5-1 to TRBJ1-3; D remains ambiguous. Looked up from germline, CDR1 is SGHRS and CDR2 is YFSETQ. V shed 4 bases and J shed 3 bases, with 14 bases lying between them. The CDR3 runs to 15 residues. CDR3 sequence (DNA): TGCGCCAGCAGCGCCTCCCTCCTAGGTGGAAACACCATATATTTT. Its protein is CASSASLLGGNTIYF.

J is TRBJ2-5 and V is TRBV12-3 or TRBV12-4; D unresolved. The CDR3 is 10 amino acids. Trimming took off 6 bases at V and 5 bases at J, with 4 bases between the two ends. The CDR3 DNA reads TGTGCCAGCAGCCGGGAGACCCAGTACTTC. As protein: CASSRETQYF.

With respect to this clonotype: The junction and the germline gene differ at one end; a read error may be behind it. The chain joins TRBV7-9 to TRBJ1-2; possibly TRBD1 for D (6 bases). CDR1 and CDR2 from the germline V gene are SEHNR and FQNEAQ (reference sequence). The CDR3 is made up of 13 amino acids. The chain's CDR3 is CASTLNRDYGYTF. The CDR3 DNA is TGCGCCAGTACCCTAAACAGGGATTATGGCTACACCTTC.

The chain uses TRBV20-1 and TRBJ2-7, with 7 bases lining up with TRBD1. The CDR3 totals 14 residues. Trimming removed 4 bases from V and 0 bases from J; junction bases left unmatched: 6. The V gene's germline CDR1 is DFQATT and CDR2 SNEGSKA (reference sequence). The CDR3: CSATRQGASYEQYF. The CDR3 region has the DNA TGCAGTGCTACCAGACAGGGTGCCTCCTACGAGCAGTACTTC.

J is TRBJ2-5 and V is TRBV7-9; the match to TRBD1 covers 8 bases. This CDR3 comprises 14 residues. V was pared by 5 bases and J by 7 bases, with 9 bases of the junction left unmatched. Germline V gives CDR1 SEHNR, CDR2 FQNEAQ (reference sequence). CDR3 in amino acids: CASSQDGGTGTQYF. CDR3 nucleotide sequence: TGTGCCAGCAGCCAAGACGGCGGGACAGGGACCCAGTACTTC.